The clone carrying this T cell receptor beta chain was observed a single time. This record belongs to a study of blood T cell repertoires in COVID-19. Study background: COVID-19 samples, acute and convalescent, were from the United States, Italy and Spain.

Assay used: immunoSEQ multiplex PCR; TCRdb lists only in-frame clones, some missing. Among about 140,000 clones listed, 65% to 90% were seen once. Germline V gene sequence: CDR1 LGHDT, CDR2 YNNKEL (reference sequence). This CDR3 is 18 amino acids long. The V and J ends lost 4 bases and 1 base respectively, with 22 bases between them. The specimen sequenced was peripheral blood. The TCR originated in a human donor in a cohort sampled during active COVID-19. The chain combines TRBV3-1 (or the pseudogene TRBV3-2) with TRBJ1-1; tentative D call: TRBD1 (5 bases). CDR3 DNA sequence: TGTGCCAGCAGCCCTCATTCGGGGGACCATTCCTCGAACACTGAAGCTTTCTTT. Its translation is CASSPHSGDHSSNTEAFF.